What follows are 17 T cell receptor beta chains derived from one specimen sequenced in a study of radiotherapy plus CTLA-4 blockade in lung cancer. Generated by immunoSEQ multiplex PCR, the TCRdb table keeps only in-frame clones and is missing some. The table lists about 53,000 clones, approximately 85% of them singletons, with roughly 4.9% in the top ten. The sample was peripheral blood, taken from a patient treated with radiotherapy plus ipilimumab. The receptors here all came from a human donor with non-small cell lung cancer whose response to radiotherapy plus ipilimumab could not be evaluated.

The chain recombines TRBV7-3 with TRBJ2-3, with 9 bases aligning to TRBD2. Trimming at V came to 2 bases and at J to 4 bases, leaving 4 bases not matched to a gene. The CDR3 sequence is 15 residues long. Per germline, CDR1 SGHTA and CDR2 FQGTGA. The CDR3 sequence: CASSLGGRASDTQYF. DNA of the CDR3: TGTGCCAGCAGCTTAGGCGGGAGGGCCTCAGATACGCAGTATTTT.

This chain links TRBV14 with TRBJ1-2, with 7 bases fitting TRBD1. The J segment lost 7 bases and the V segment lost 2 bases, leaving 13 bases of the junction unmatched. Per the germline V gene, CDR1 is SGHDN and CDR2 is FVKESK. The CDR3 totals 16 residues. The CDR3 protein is CASSQTGAIRAGGYTF. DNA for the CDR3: TGTGCCAGCAGCCAAACAGGGGCCATTCGGGCGGGTGGCTACACCTTC.

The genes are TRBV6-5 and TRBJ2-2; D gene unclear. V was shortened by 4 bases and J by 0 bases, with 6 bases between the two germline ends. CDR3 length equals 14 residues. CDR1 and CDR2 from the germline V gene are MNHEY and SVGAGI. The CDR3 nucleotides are TGTGCCAGCAGTTGGCAGGCGAACACCGGGGAGCTGTTTTTT. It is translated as CASSWQANTGELFF.

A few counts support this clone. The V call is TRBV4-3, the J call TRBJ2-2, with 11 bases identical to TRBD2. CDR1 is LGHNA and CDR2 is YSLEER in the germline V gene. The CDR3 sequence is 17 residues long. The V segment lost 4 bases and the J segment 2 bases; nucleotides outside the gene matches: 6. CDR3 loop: CASSRLTSGKNTGELFF. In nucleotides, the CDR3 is TGCGCCAGCAGCCGTTTGACTAGCGGGAAAAACACCGGGGAGCTGTTTTTT.

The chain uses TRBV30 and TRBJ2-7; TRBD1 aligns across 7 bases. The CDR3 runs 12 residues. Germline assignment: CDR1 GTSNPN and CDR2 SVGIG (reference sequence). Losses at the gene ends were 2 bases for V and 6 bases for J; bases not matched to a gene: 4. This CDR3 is CAWSLTGVEQYF. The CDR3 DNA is TGTGCCTGGAGTCTTACAGGGGTCGAGCAGTACTTC.

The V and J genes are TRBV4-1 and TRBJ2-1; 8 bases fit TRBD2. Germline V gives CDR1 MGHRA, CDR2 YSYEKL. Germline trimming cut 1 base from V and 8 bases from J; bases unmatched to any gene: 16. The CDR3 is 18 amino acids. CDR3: CASSQGLIAGSGDDEQFF. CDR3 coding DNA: TGCGCCAGCAGCCAAGGTCTAATAGCGGGGAGCGGGGACGATGAGCAGTTCTTC.

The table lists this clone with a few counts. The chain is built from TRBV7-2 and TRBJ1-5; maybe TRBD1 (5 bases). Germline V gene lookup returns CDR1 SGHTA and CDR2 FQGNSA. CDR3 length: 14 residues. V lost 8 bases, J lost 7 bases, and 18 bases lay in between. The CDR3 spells CASSKSPGGQPQHF. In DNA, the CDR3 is TGTGCCAGCTCTAAGTCGCCTGGGGGGCAGCCCCAGCATTTT.

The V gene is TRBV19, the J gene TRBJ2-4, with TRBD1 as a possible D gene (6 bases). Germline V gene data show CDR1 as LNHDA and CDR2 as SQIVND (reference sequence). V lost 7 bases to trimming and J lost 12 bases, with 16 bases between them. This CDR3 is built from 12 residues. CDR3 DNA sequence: TGTGCCAGTATTACTAACACAGGGAGTCAGTACTTC. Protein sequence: CASITNTGSQYF.

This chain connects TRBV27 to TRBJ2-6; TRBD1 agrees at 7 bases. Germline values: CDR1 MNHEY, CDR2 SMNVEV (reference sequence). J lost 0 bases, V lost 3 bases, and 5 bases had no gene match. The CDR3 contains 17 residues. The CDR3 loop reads CASSLGQRPSGANVLTF. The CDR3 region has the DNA TGTGCCAGCAGTTTGGGACAGCGACCCTCTGGGGCCAACGTCCTGACTTTC.

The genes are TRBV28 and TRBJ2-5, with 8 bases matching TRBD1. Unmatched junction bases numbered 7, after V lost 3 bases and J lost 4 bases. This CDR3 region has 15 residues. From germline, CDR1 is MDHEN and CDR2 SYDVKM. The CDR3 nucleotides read TGTGCCAGCAGTTTCAAGGGCAGGGGGCGAGAGACCCAGTACTTC. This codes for CASSFKGRGRETQYF.

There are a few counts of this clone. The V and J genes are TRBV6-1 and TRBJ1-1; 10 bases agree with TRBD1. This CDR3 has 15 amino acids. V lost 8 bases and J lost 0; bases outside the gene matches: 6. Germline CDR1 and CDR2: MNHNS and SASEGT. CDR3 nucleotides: TGTGCCAGCGGAACGACAGGGGGCTTGAACACTGAAGCTTTCTTT. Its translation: CASGTTGGLNTEAFF.

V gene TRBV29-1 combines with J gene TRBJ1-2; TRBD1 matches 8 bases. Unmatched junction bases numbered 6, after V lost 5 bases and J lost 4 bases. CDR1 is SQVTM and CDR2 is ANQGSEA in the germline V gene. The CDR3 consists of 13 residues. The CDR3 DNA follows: TGCAGCGTTCAGGGGGCGGACCGCTATGGCTACACCTTC. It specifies CSVQGADRYGYTF.

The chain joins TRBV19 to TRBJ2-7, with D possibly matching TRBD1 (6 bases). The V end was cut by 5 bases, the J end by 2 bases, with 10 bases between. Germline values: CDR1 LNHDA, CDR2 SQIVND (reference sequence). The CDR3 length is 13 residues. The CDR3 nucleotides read TGTGCCAGTAGTCTCGGACAGACCTACGAGCAGTACTTC. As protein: CASSLGQTYEQYF.

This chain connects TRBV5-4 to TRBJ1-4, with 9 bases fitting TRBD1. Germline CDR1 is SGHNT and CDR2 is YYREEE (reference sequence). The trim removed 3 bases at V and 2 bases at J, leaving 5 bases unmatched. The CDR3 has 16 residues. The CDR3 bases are TGTGCCAGCAGCTCGCGACAGGGGGGGACTAATGAAAAACTGTTTTTT. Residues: CASSSRQGGTNEKLFF.

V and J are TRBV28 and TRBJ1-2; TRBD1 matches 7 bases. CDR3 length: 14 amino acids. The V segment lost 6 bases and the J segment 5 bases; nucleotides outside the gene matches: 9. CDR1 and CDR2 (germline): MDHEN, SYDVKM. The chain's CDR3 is CASSPSGTAYGYTF. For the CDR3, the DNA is TGTGCCAGCAGCCCTTCCGGGACAGCTTATGGCTACACCTTC.

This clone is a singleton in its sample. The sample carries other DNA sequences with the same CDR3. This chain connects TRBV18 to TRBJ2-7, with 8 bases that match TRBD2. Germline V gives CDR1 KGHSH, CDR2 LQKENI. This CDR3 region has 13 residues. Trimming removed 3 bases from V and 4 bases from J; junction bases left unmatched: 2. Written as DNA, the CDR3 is TGTGCCAGCTCACCCACTAGCGGTTACGAGCAGTACTTC. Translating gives CASSPTSGYEQYF.

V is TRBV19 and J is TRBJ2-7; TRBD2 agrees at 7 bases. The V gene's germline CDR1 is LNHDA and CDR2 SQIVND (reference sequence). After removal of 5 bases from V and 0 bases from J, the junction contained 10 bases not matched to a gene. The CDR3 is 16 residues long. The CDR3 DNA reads TGTGCCAGTAGTCCCCTGGCGGGAGAGCACTCCTACGAGCAGTACTTC. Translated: CASSPLAGEHSYEQYF. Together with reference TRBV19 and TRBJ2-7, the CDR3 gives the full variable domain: DGGITQSPKYLFRKEGQNVTLSCEQNLNHDAMYWYRQDPGQGLRLIYYSQIVNDFQKGDIAEGYSVSREKKESFPLTVTSAQKNPTAFYLCASSPLAGEHSYEQYFGPGTRLTVT.